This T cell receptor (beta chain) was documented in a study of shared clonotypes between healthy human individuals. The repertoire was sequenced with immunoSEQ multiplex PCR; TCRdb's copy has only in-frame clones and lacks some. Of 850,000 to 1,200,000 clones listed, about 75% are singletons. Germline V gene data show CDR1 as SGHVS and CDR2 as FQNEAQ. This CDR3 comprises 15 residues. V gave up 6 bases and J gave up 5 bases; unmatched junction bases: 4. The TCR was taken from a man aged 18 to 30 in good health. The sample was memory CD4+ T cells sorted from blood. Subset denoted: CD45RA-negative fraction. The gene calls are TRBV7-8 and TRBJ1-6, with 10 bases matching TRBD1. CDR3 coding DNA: TGTGCCAGCAGACGGGGGACAGGGGATAATTCACCCCTCCACTTT. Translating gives CASRRGTGDNSPLHF.